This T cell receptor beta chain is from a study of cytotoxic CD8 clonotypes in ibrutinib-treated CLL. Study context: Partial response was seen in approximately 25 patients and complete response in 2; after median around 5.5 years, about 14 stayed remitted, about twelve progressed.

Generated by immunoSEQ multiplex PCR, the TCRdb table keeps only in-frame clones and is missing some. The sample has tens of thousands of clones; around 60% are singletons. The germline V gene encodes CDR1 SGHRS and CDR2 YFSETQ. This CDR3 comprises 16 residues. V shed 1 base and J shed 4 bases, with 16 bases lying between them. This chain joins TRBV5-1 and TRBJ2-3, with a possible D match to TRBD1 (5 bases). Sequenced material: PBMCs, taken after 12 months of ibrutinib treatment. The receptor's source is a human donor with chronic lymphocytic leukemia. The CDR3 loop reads CASSLRQSGSADTQYF. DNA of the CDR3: TGCGCCAGCAGCTTGAGACAGTCCGGTAGTGCAGATACGCAGTATTTT.